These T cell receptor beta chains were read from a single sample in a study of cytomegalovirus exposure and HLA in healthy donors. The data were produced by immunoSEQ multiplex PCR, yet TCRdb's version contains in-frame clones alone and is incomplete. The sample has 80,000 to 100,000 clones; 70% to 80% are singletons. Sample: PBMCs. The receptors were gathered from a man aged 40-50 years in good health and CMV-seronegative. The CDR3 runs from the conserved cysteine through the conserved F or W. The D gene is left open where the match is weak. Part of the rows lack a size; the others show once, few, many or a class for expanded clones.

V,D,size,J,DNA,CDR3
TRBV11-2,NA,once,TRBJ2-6,TGTGCCAGCAGCTTATTCGCCTCGGCGGGGACCTCTGGGGCCAACGTCCTGACTTTC,CASSLFASAGTSGANVLTF
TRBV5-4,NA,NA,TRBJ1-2,TGTGCCAGCAGCTTGGTTTCAGGTGGGGGGACTGGCTACACCTTC,CASSLVSGGGTGYTF
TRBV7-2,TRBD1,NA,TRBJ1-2,TGTGCCAGCAGCCCCGAACAGGGGGTATATGGCTACACCTTC,CASSPEQGVYGYTF
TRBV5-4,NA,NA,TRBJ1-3,TGTGCCAGCAGCGCGCCGACAGATCTGGTCCCCATTTTT,CASSAPTDLVPIF
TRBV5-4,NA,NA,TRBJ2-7,TGTGCCAGCAGCTTGGAGCCGGGACTTCCGCAGTACTTC,CASSLEPGLPQYF
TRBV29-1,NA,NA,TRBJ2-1,TGCAGCGTTGTGTTGGGACAACGCTCCTACAATGAGCAGTTCTTC,CSVVLGQRSYNEQFF
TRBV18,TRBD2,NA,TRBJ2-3,TGTGCCAGCTCACCTAGCGGGAGTAAAGATACGCAGTATTTT,CASSPSGSKDTQYF
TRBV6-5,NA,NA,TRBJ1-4,TGTGCCAGCAGGCAGCCGGGTGTTGAAAAACTGTTTTTT,CASRQPGVEKLFF
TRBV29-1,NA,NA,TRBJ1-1,TGCAGCGTTGAGCCGGGACAAGGAGGCACTGAAGCTTTCTTT,CSVEPGQGGTEAFF
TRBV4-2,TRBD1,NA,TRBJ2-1,TGTGCCAGCAGCACCCGACAGGGGGAGTACAATGAGCAGTTCTTC,CASSTRQGEYNEQFF
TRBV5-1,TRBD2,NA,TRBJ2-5,TGCGCCAGCAGCTTCGGACTAGCGGGAGTAGAGACCCAGTACTTC,CASSFGLAGVETQYF
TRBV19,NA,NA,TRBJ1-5,TGTGCCAGTAGTTCCCTGGAGGTCGGGCAGCCCCAGCATTTT,CASSSLEVGQPQHF
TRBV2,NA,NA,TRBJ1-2,TGTGCCAGCAGTATCTCCGGGAGGCCTGAACCCTTC,CASSISGRPEPF
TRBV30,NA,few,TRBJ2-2,TGTGCCTGGCTAGGACAGAACACCGGGGAGCTGTTTTTT,CAWLGQNTGELFF
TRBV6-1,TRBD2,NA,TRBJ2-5,TGTGCCAGCAAGGGTTTTAAGCGGGGAGGGGAGACCCAGTACTTC,CASKGFKRGGETQYF